These 25 T cell receptor beta chains share one sample of origin, sequenced in a study of PD-1 blockade in classical Hodgkin lymphoma. Produced via immunoSEQ multiplex PCR; TCRdb's table is partial and in-frame only. The data contain 45,000 to 55,000 clones, over 60% of them seen just once; the ten biggest clones take up about 14%. In every patient, relapse followed autologous stem cell transplantation, while exposure to brentuximab vedotin differed. The sequences come from peripheral blood mononuclear cells (PBMCs), collected before the second cycle of nivolumab. These receptors were collected from a human donor with classical Hodgkin lymphoma.

This clone was counted once. This chain joins TRBV28 and TRBJ2-5; weak D call: TRBD1 (5 bases). Germline assignment: CDR1 MDHEN and CDR2 SYDVKM. Deletions cut 4 bases from V and 5 bases from J, with 23 bases between. This CDR3 spans 17 amino acids. In nucleotides, the CDR3 is TGTGCCAGCAGTTCCCTCCTCGACCGCCAGGGTATTGAGACCCAGTACTTC. Amino acid sequence: CASSSLLDRQGIETQYF.

This clone showed up just once. The chain combines TRBV27 with TRBJ2-2; D gene ambiguous. CDR3 size: 14 residues. Germline V gene data show CDR1 as MNHEY and CDR2 as SMNVEV (reference sequence). Trimming cost V 3 bases and J 4 bases, with 9 bases left between them. CDR3 nucleotides: TGTGCCAGCAGTTTTGGGGTAGCCACCGGGGAGCTGTTTTTT. It is translated as CASSFGVATGELFF.

This clone was seen a handful of times. The gene calls are TRBV6-5 and TRBJ1-4, with D perhaps matching TRBD1 (5 bases). The CDR3 has 14 amino acids. The germline gives CDR1 MNHEY, CDR2 SVGAGI. V was pared by 7 bases and J by 5 bases, with 14 bases between. This CDR3 reads CASKPGGSNEKLFF. For the CDR3, the DNA is TGTGCCAGCAAACCCGGGGGGTCGAATGAAAAACTGTTTTTT.

The chain has TRBV5-1 and TRBJ2-7, with unresolved D. Trimming shortened V by 1 base and J by 0 bases, and 5 bases separated the two germline ends. CDR3 length: 13 amino acids. Looked up from germline, CDR1 is SGHRS and CDR2 is YFSETQ. This CDR3 reads CASSLYSSYEQYF. In nucleotides, the CDR3 is TGCGCCAGCAGCTTGTACAGCTCCTACGAGCAGTACTTC.

This clone occurred a few times. The J gene is TRBJ2-7, the V gene TRBV7-9, with D possibly matching TRBD1 (5 bases). Trimming shortened V by 5 bases and J by 4 bases, and 15 bases separated the two germline ends. The CDR3 contains 14 residues. Germline-derived CDR1 and CDR2 are SEHNR and FQNEAQ (reference sequence). The CDR3 nucleotides read TGTGCCAGCAGCCGATGGGGCGGAGAGTACGAGCAGTACTTC. As protein: CASSRWGGEYEQYF. The complete variable domain, with remaining parts taken from reference TRBV7-9 and TRBJ2-7, reads DTGVSQNPRHKITKRGQNVTFRCDPISEHNRLYWYRQTLGQGPEFLTYFQNEAQLEKSRLLSDRFSAERPKGSFSTLEIQRTEQGDSAMYLCASSRWGGEYEQYFGPGTRLTVT.

V and J are TRBV6-1 and TRBJ1-1; no reliable D call. V gave up 4 bases and J gave up 4 bases, with 1 base separating them. The V gene's germline CDR1 is MNHNS and CDR2 SASEGT. The CDR3 extends over 10 amino acids. CDR3 DNA: TGTGCCAGCAGTGTCACTGAAGCTTTCTTT. Translated: CASSVTEAFF.

This chain joins TRBV5-1 and TRBJ1-1; 7 positions agree with TRBD1. Germline CDR1 SGHRS, CDR2 YFSETQ. V lost 0 bases and J lost 4; bases outside the gene matches: 3. The CDR3 consists of 14 residues. CDR3 bases: TGCGCCAGCAGCTTGGAGGGACAGAGCACTGAAGCTTTCTTT. It yields the protein CASSLEGQSTEAFF.

This rearrangement joins TRBV19 to TRBJ1-2; 7 bases match TRBD1. The ends lost 6 bases at V and 8 bases at J; junction bases unmatched: 6. The CDR3 covers 12 residues. Germline CDR1 and CDR2: LNHDA and SQIVND (reference sequence). CDR3 protein: CASRDRESGYTF. The CDR3, as DNA: TGTGCCAGTAGAGACAGGGAGAGCGGCTACACCTTC.

This chain connects TRBV9 to TRBJ2-7; TRBD2 aligns across 8 bases. The CDR3 spans 15 residues. V dropped 4 bases and J dropped 2; count of bases not matched to a gene: 8. CDR1 and CDR2 (germline): SGDLS, YYNGEE. The CDR3 region has the DNA TGTGCCAGCAGCCAAGGACTAGCCCTCACCTACGAGCAGTACTTC. It is translated as CASSQGLALTYEQYF.

This CDR3 is CASSIEVRSEAFF. The CDR3 nucleotides are TGTGCCAGTAGTATAGAAGTTAGAAGTGAAGCTTTCTTT. The rearrangement joins TRBV19 to TRBJ1-1; D not resolved. Trimming stripped 0 bases from V and 7 bases from J, with 9 bases between. The CDR3 spans 13 residues. The germline CDR1 and CDR2 sequences are LNHDA and SQIVND (reference sequence).

The chain has TRBV28 and TRBJ1-1; D may be TRBD1 (6 bases). CDR3 length: 14 amino acids. Trimming cost V 8 bases and J 0 bases, with 13 bases left between them. CDR1 MDHEN and CDR2 SYDVKM come from the germline V gene. The DNA for the CDR3 is TGTGCCAGCCCTGGGCAGGGGATGAACACTGAAGCTTTCTTT. It specifies CASPGQGMNTEAFF. The full variable domain, rest sourced from reference TRBV28 and TRBJ1-1, is DVKVTQSSRYLVKRTGEKVFLECVQDMDHENMFWYRQDPGLGLRLIYFSYDVKMKEKGDIPEGYSVSREKKERFSLILESASTNQTSMYLCASPGQGMNTEAFFGQGTRLTVV.

The chain couples TRBV7-9 to TRBJ2-1; a possible D gene is TRBD1 (5 bases). Germline V gene lookup returns CDR1 SEHNR and CDR2 FQNEAQ (reference sequence). Trimming shortened V by 5 bases and J by 15 bases, and 23 bases separated the two germline ends. The CDR3 has 14 amino acids. The CDR3 loop is CASSPTPAQGIGFF. The CDR3, as DNA: TGTGCCAGCAGCCCAACGCCCGCCCAGGGTATAGGGTTCTTC. Full variable domain (remainder filled in from reference TRBV7-9 and TRBJ2-1): DTGVSQNPRHKITKRGQNVTFRCDPISEHNRLYWYRQTLGQGPEFLTYFQNEAQLEKSRLLSDRFSAERPKGSFSTLEIQRTEQGDSAMYLCASSPTPAQGIGFFGPGTRLTVL.

The chain has TRBV10-3 and TRBJ1-6, with D hard to call. V lost 10 bases to trimming and J lost 6 bases, with 16 bases between them. Germline-derived CDR1 and CDR2 are ENHRY and SYGVKD. CDR3 length equals 14 residues. The CDR3 protein is CATLGPDLNSPLHF. The CDR3 nucleotides are TGTGCCACCCTCGGACCTGACCTTAATTCACCCCTCCACTTT.

The sample holds one count of this clone. The chain uses TRBV5-4 and TRBJ2-7; D possibly corresponds to TRBD2 (6 bases). CDR1 SGHNT and CDR2 YYREEE come from the germline V gene (reference sequence). The CDR3 is 15 amino acids. Trimming cost V 3 bases and J 2 bases, with 15 bases left between them. The CDR3 protein is CASSSGGSEAYEQYF. CDR3 nucleotide sequence: TGTGCCAGCAGCTCCGGAGGGTCGGAGGCCTACGAGCAGTACTTC.

The chain uses TRBV12-5 and TRBJ1-1; D is unresolved. The CDR3 has 16 residues. The germline gives CDR1 LGHNT, CDR2 FRNRAP. Trimming took off 1 base at V and 6 bases at J, with 18 bases between the two ends. The CDR3 protein is CASGLGVGSTVAEAFF. The CDR3, as DNA: TGTGCTAGTGGTTTGGGGGTTGGCAGCACTGTAGCTGAAGCTTTCTTT. The full variable domain, its missing parts supplied by reference TRBV12-5 and TRBJ1-1, is DARVTQTPRHKVTEMGQEVTMRCQPILGHNTVFWYRQTMMQGLELLAYFRNRAPLDDSGMPKDRFSAEMPDATLATLKIQPSEPRDSAVYFCASGLGVGSTVAEAFFGQGTRLTVV.

V gene TRBV18 combines with J gene TRBJ2-4, with D perhaps assigned TRBD1 or TRBD2 (5 bases each). Trimming took 5 bases from V and 1 from J, leaving 15 bases between them. The length of the CDR3 is 16 residues. CDR1 KGHSH and CDR2 LQKENI come from the germline V gene. CDR3 DNA: TGTGCCAGCTCAATGGGACCTACGGGGGCCAAAAACATTCAGTACTTC. It specifies CASSMGPTGAKNIQYF.

CDR3 residues: CASKGFVSGGNEQFF. The CDR3 nucleotides read TGTGCCAGCAAGGGGTTCGTCTCAGGGGGCAATGAGCAGTTCTTC. The rearrangement uses TRBV2 and TRBJ2-1; 7 bases fit TRBD1. Germline lookup yields CDR1 SNHLY and CDR2 FYNNEI. The CDR3 is 15 amino acids. The V and J ends lost 7 bases and 6 bases, in that order; junction bases with no gene match: 12.

This clone was picked up a small number of times. The chain has TRBV19 and TRBJ2-1; D is possibly TRBD2 (6 bases). This CDR3 has 13 amino acids. The V end lost 6 bases, the J end lost 6 bases, and 12 bases lay between the germline ends. CDR1 is LNHDA and CDR2 is SQIVND in the germline V gene (reference sequence). CDR3 DNA: TGTGCCAGTAGGGTCGGGGGATCCAATGAGCAGTTCTTC. Residues: CASRVGGSNEQFF.

This rearrangement joins TRBV6-1 to TRBJ1-5, with D uncertain. The V gene's germline CDR1 is MNHNS and CDR2 SASEGT. V lost 8 bases and J lost 11, with 22 bases in between. The CDR3 loop spans 14 amino acids. The CDR3 here is CASALDPPLWAQHF. The CDR3 bases are TGTGCCAGCGCGCTAGACCCTCCCCTTTGGGCCCAGCATTTT.

The chain links TRBV27 to TRBJ2-7; 9 bases line up with TRBD1. V dropped 5 bases and J dropped 6; count of bases not matched to a gene: 5. This CDR3 comprises 13 residues. Germline CDR1 MNHEY, CDR2 SMNVEV (reference sequence). CDR3 nucleotides: TGTGCCAGCAGTCCGGACAGGGGAGGCGAGCAGTACTTC. This codes for CASSPDRGGEQYF.

V is TRBV7-9 and J is TRBJ2-7; no clear D. The CDR3 sequence is 14 residues long. Germline V CDR1 and CDR2: SEHNR, FQNEAQ (reference sequence). V was clipped by 3 bases and J by 6 bases, with 15 bases between them. This CDR3 reads CASSLVPSLGEQYF. The CDR3 DNA follows: TGTGCCAGCAGCTTGGTGCCCAGCTTGGGCGAGCAGTACTTC.

The chain is built from TRBV9 and TRBJ2-5; TRBD2 aligns across 11 bases. The germline gives CDR1 SGDLS, CDR2 YYNGEE. V lost 1 base to trimming and J lost 3 bases; unmatched junction nucleotides: 8. CDR3 length: 17 residues. The CDR3 DNA reads TGTGCCAGCAGCGTAAGGGGGACTAGCGGATCGGAAGAGACCCAGTACTTC. This translates into CASSVRGTSGSEETQYF.

The chain has TRBV19 and TRBJ1-1; D is undetermined. This CDR3 is 15 amino acids long. Per germline, CDR1 LNHDA and CDR2 SQIVND (reference sequence). V lost 5 bases to trimming and J lost 0 bases, with 13 bases between them. For the CDR3, the DNA is TGTGCCAGTAGTTTCGAGAACAGCATGAACACTGAAGCTTTCTTT. Translated: CASSFENSMNTEAFF.

The chain carries TRBV10-3 and TRBJ1-4, with 7 bases identical to TRBD1. Trimming at V came to 3 bases and at J to 8 bases, leaving 9 bases not matched to a gene. The CDR3 is 15 residues long. Per germline, CDR1 ENHRY and CDR2 SYGVKD. The CDR3 sequence is CAISDQKTGNEKLFF. The CDR3 nucleotides are TGTGCCATCAGTGACCAAAAGACAGGGAACGAAAAACTGTTTTTT.

In this sample, this clone turned up once. The chain combines TRBV23-1 with TRBJ2-1; 9 bases match TRBD1. TRBV23-1 is classed as an ORF, of uncertain function. The CDR3 is made up of 16 amino acids. The J segment lost 1 base and the V segment lost 4 bases, leaving 5 bases of the junction unmatched. CDR3 coding DNA: TGCGCCAGCAGTCCACGGACAGGGGATTCCTACAATGAGCAGTTCTTC. Encoded protein: CASSPRTGDSYNEQFF.